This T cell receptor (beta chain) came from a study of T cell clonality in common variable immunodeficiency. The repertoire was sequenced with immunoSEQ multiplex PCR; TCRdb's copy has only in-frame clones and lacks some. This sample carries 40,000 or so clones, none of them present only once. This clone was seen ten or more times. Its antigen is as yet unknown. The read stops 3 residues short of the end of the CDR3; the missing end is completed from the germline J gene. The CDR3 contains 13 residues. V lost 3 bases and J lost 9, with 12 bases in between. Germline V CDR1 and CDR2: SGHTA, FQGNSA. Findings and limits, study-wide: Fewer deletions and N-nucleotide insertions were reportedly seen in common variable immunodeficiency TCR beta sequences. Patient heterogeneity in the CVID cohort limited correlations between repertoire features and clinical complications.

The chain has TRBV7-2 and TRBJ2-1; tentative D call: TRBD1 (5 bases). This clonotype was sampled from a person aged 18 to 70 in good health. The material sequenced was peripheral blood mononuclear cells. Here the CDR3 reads CASSLGTGTEQFF. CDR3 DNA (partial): TGTGCCAGCAGCTTGGGTACAGGCACTGAG.